The T cell receptor beta chain described here comes from a study of neurological immune-mediated disorders. This clonotype was counted ten times or more. Its specificity is not known. The CDR3 covers 15 residues. Looked up from germline, CDR1 is SGHRS and CDR2 is YFSETQ. Trimming pared 1 base from V and 0 bases from J, leaving 8 bases between. Described time point: longitudinal time-point 2. The unsorted libraries were produced from 2 million PBMCs held at -80 C. The cDNA was generated through 5'RACE incorporating 10-nucleotide random UMIs. From the 5' RACE reads, TCRdb called clonotypes with MiXCR, one entry per CDR3 protein. The repertoire consists of roughly 48,000 distinct CDR3 sequences, with roughly 14% occurring once and the leading ten covering 4.5%. Overall study findings and caveats: HTLV-1-associated myelopathy had the most TCR clonal expansion, whereas multiple sclerosis had the least (lower than in healthy controls). Because no CDR3 amino acid sequences were shared across subjects by expanded clones, private repertoires were suggested in all groups.

The sequence was collected from a male donor with HTLV-1-associated myelopathy (HAM/TSP). The V and J genes are TRBV5-1 and TRBJ2-1; unclear D gene. Sample: PBMCs. CDR3 sequence reads: CASSLLLNSYNEQFF. CDR3 in DNA: TGCGCCAGCAGCTTGCTCCTCAACTCCTACAATGAGCAGTTCTTC.